A single sample gave rise to the 8 T cell receptor beta chains below, sequenced in a study of memory CD4+ T cells and cytomegalovirus serostatus. Measured with immunoSEQ multiplex PCR; TCRdb has only the in-frame clones, and not every one. The sample consists of some 41,000 clones, about 82% of them appearing once. Single viable CD3+CD4+CD8-CD45RO+ cells were sorted as the memory CD4+ T cells. The specimen sequenced was memory CD4+ T cells from blood. These receptors originate from an adult in good health and CMV-seronegative.

V is TRBV7-2 and J is TRBJ1-5; D is undetermined. CDR1 and CDR2 from the germline V gene are SGHTA and FQGNSA. The CDR3 runs to 15 residues. Trimming took 3 bases from V and 1 from J, leaving 10 bases between them. CDR3 coding DNA: TGTGCCAGCAGCTTGGAGGGTGTAAGCAATCAGCCCCAGCATTTT. It codes for CASSLEGVSNQPQHF.

The chain links TRBV7-2 to TRBJ1-1, with a possible D match to TRBD1 (6 bases). V lost 1 base, J lost 4 bases, and 19 bases lay in between. This CDR3 region has 17 residues. From germline, CDR1 is SGHTA and CDR2 FQGNSA. The CDR3 sequence: CASSLEDSPTWGTEAFF. The CDR3 coding sequence is TGTGCCAGCAGCTTAGAGGACAGTCCTACCTGGGGCACTGAAGCTTTCTTT.

The chain uses TRBV28 and TRBJ1-5; no reliable D call. Germline CDR1 is MDHEN and CDR2 is SYDVKM. The CDR3 sequence is 12 residues long. DNA for the CDR3: TGTGCGAACGCAGGAGGCAATCAGCCCCAGCATTTT. Its translation is CANAGGNQPQHF.

The rearrangement uses TRBV5-1 and TRBJ1-2, with D perhaps TRBD1 (5 bases). The CDR3 runs to 14 residues. Per the germline V gene, CDR1 is SGHRS and CDR2 is YFSETQ. The V end was cut by 0 bases, the J end by 9 bases, with 15 bases between. The DNA of the CDR3 is TGCGCCAGCAGCTTGGGAACCCAGGGCCTACGCTACACCTTC. Translated: CASSLGTQGLRYTF. The whole variable domain, remainder taken from reference TRBV5-1 and TRBJ1-2, is KAGVTQTPRYLIKTRGQQVTLSCSPISGHRSVSWYQQTPGQGLQFLFEYFSETQRNKGNFPGRFSGRQFSNSRSEMNVSTLELGDSALYLCASSLGTQGLRYTFGSGTRLTVV.

The chain is built from TRBV7-9 and TRBJ1-4; TRBD1 might be the D (6 bases). The V and J ends lost 4 bases and 3 bases respectively, with 6 bases between them. The V gene's germline CDR1 is SEHNR and CDR2 FQNEAQ (reference sequence). The CDR3 spans 13 residues. This chain's CDR3 is CASSWGPNEKLFF. The CDR3 DNA reads TGTGCCAGCAGCTGGGGGCCTAATGAAAAACTGTTTTTT.

The J gene is TRBJ2-5, the V gene TRBV28, with D hard to call. Germline V lookup: CDR1 MDHEN, CDR2 SYDVKM. V lost 3 bases to trimming and J lost 0 bases, with 14 bases between them. The CDR3 contains 16 residues. CDR3 region: CASSLTGRTYQETQYF. The CDR3 DNA reads as TGTGCCAGCAGTTTGACGGGCAGGACGTACCAAGAGACCCAGTACTTC. Combining the CDR3 with reference TRBV28 and TRBJ2-5 gives the whole variable domain DVKVTQSSRYLVKRTGEKVFLECVQDMDHENMFWYRQDPGLGLRLIYFSYDVKMKEKGDIPEGYSVSREKKERFSLILESASTNQTSMYLCASSLTGRTYQETQYFGPGTRLLVL.

This clone was picked up a small number of times. The rearrangement uses TRBV28 and TRBJ1-1; no firm D call. CDR1 is MDHEN and CDR2 is SYDVKM in the germline V gene. Trimming took off 5 bases at V and 10 bases at J, with 11 bases between the two ends. CDR3 length equals 11 residues. The CDR3 is CASSGGRTAFF. The CDR3 DNA reads TGTGCCAGCAGTGGAGGTAGGACAGCTTTCTTT. Based on the CDR3 plus reference TRBV28 and TRBJ1-1, the full variable domain is DVKVTQSSRYLVKRTGEKVFLECVQDMDHENMFWYRQDPGLGLRLIYFSYDVKMKEKGDIPEGYSVSREKKERFSLILESASTNQTSMYLCASSGGRTAFFGQGTRLTVV.

This rearrangement joins TRBV15 to TRBJ2-6; perhaps TRBD1 as D (6 bases). V lost 0 bases, J lost 3 bases, and 12 bases lay in between. In germline, CDR1 is LNHNV, CDR2 YYDKDF (reference sequence). This CDR3 has 17 amino acids. The chain's CDR3 is CATSRDLTGSGANVLTF. In DNA, the CDR3 is TGTGCCACCAGCAGAGATTTAACAGGGAGTGGGGCCAACGTCCTGACTTTC.